The T cell receptor beta chain described here comes from a study of shared clonotypes between healthy human individuals (dated by TCRdb to 2020 to 2022). Looking at the study overall: The cohort comprised two women and a few men aged 18 to 49 years. To increase sequencing depth and limit assay-specific biases, TCR repertoire library preparation and sequencing were carried out by different laboratories using diverse techniques. Per donor, leukapheresis produced somewhere between about 0.94 and 8.9 billion PBMCs. To estimate repertoire size and how much clonotypes are shared between individuals, the study performed deep sequencing of blood TCR repertoires from a few healthy adults. Per donor, three plates each were used for CD4 naive and CD4 memory, two for CD8 naive, and one for CD8 memory. Overall study outcomes, separate from this receptor: Naive subsets generally had larger estimated clonotype richness than memory subsets did. The small number of donors limited the genetic and exposure-history diversity represented. Higher generation probabilities were observed for clonotypes shared by all four sorted-subset donors than for non-shared clonotypes. Pairwise subsampling led to the expectation that sequencing depth would affect the degree of clonotype sharing among donors. Even with the large sequencing depth, rarefaction of the sorted-subset datasets indicated that sequencing was incomplete. Sampling was limited to blood, and TCR repertoires in tissue likely differ from TCR repertoires in blood. Sharing across several donors was observed for approximately 4.6% of naive CD4, over 3% of naive CD8, 2.3% of memory CD4, and roughly 0.4% of memory CD8 clonotypes.

The donors were healthy, HIV-negative adults with no recently reported acute infections or vaccinations. All donors were Caucasian adults living in Nashville, Tennessee, USA. CD4+ T cells were enriched by magnetic negative selection; naive cells were then positively selected on CD45RA, and the negative fraction formed the memory subset. Blood was collected by leukapheresis, and PBMCs were isolated by Ficoll-Histopaque density gradient centrifugation and then cryopreserved in liquid nitrogen vapor phase. Analytical flow cytometry was used to check the purity and quantity of each magnetically sorted T cell population. Genomic DNA was isolated from each sorted fraction and quantified by UV absorbance on a Nanodrop 2000c. Using the deep immunoSEQ assay, TCR CDR3 regions were amplified from genomic DNA by multiplex PCR. For each cell subset, the extracted genomic DNA was distributed evenly across all wells of several immunoSEQ 96-well plates, and each plate served as one replicate. For sorted subsets, about 0.2 ug genomic DNA, equal to 25,000 to 35,000 T cell genomes, was loaded into each replicate PCR. Purified libraries were quantified with a Qubit 3.0 fluorometer, sized on a Bioanalyzer 2100, and re-quantified with the KAPA Library Quantification kit. Every immunoSEQ 96-well plate was sequenced on a dedicated single-read 150-cycle Illumina NextSeq 550 flow cell. Per the source publication's procedure: Because the immunoSEQ output included only junctional sequences and no quality scores, the filtering could not be the same as the filtering used for full-length reads. Sequences were annotated with PyIR, a Python wrapper for IgBLAST v1.9, and V/J genes and CDR3 were assigned using IMGT germline references. Reads with weak V/J assignments (E-value above 1e-6), missing CDR3, stop codons, out-of-frame junctions, or ambiguous translated residues were removed. V3J clonotypes were defined by identical inferred V gene, J gene, and CDR3 amino acid sequence. Percentage overlap between repertoires was computed as shared unique clonotypes divided by the size of the smaller repertoire. Repertoire richness was assessed with RTK rarefaction, the Chao1 estimator, and Recon v2.1 estimates of unobserved clonotypes. Generation probabilities were computed with OLGA for all TCRbeta clonotypes obtained by the gDNA method from a handful of donors. TCRdb re-hosts the immuneACCESS table, in-frame sequences only. Its copies lack some clones; in the studies checked, an unresolved V gene accounts for under half of them, and the cause for the rest is not known. D and trimming come from the DNA, and the V and J calls and clone size come from that table. This sample comprises some 1.5 million clones, 96% of them detected only once. Approximately 1.2% of the sample comes from the top ten.

Comment on this clone: No cognate antigen has been identified for it. Base qualities are not provided; no much larger clone lies one nucleotide away.

The sample consisted of naive CD4+ T cells sorted from blood. The cell subset or site label on this specimen signifies: CD45RA+ positively selected. This receptor was taken from a young man in good health.

The DNA sequence reads TGTGCCATCAGTAGACAGGGCCACTCTGGGGCCAACGTCCTGACTTTC. Its protein product is CAISRQGHSGANVLTF. Here the chain combines TRBV10-3 and TRBJ2-6; TRBD1 matches 7 bases in the middle. After removal of 5 bases from V and 0 bases from J, the junction retains 4 bases not matched to a gene. Spanning cysteine to phenylalanine, the CDR3 consists of 16 amino acids. Kept here is only the CDR3 DNA, which spans 48 bases and is read in frame from base 1. As encoded in the germline V gene, CDR1 is ENHRY while CDR2 is SYGVKD.